A single sample is the source of the 12 T cell receptor beta chains below, sequenced in a study of blood T cell repertoires in COVID-19. Clones were sequenced by immunoSEQ multiplex PCR, and TCRdb holds only the in-frame ones, with some missing. The sample shows about 190,000 clones, around 89% of them seen only once. Specimen: peripheral blood. Receptors originate from a human donor in a cohort sampled during active COVID-19.

The CDR3 loop reads CASSFDPPLSWREQSVDTQYF. The CDR3 coding sequence is TGTGCCAGCAGTTTCGACCCACCTTTGAGCTGGCGGGAGCAGTCGGTGGATACGCAGTATTTT. The V gene is TRBV28, the J gene TRBJ2-3, with TRBD2 matching over 7 bases. The V gene end was trimmed by 3 bases and the J gene end by 6 bases; junction bases not matched to a gene: 27. The CDR3 consists of 21 residues. Germline assignment: CDR1 MDHEN and CDR2 SYDVKM.

The chain uses TRBV4-3 and TRBJ2-7, with 10 bases lining up with TRBD2. V shed 1 base, J shed 4 bases, and the junction held 13 bases outside the gene matches. From germline, CDR1 is LGHNA and CDR2 YSLEER. The CDR3 covers 18 residues. The CDR3 loop is CASSQAKWSSGSMYEQYF. The CDR3 DNA reads TGCGCCAGCAGCCAAGCGAAATGGTCTAGCGGGAGTATGTACGAGCAGTACTTC.

This chain connects TRBV28 to TRBJ1-2; 7 bases line up with TRBD1. With 3 bases clipped from V and 7 bases from J, the junction kept 14 bases outside the gene matches. The CDR3 has 16 residues. Germline V gives CDR1 MDHEN, CDR2 SYDVKM. DNA of the CDR3: TGTGCCAGCAGTTTCCCCTCTTTGGACAGGATTCCTGGCTACACCTTC. Translated: CASSFPSLDRIPGYTF.

This chain connects TRBV4-2 to TRBJ2-7; 7 positions match TRBD2. CDR1 is LGHNA, CDR2 YNFKEQ, per germline. The CDR3 sequence is 16 residues long. After removal of 0 bases from V and 0 bases from J, the junction contained 5 bases not matched to a gene. The CDR3 DNA sequence: TGTGCCAGCAGCCAAGATTATACTAGCGCCTCCTACGAGCAGTACTTC. Amino acids: CASSQDYTSASYEQYF.

The CDR3 nucleotides are TGTGCCAGCAGTAAAGGACTCGGGGTCCCCTACGAGCAGTACTTC. This codes for CASSKGLGVPYEQYF. This chain joins TRBV6-6 and TRBJ2-7, with TRBD2 as a possible D gene (5 bases). This CDR3 region has 15 residues. Trimming stripped 5 bases from V and 2 bases from J, with 16 bases between. Germline V CDR1 and CDR2: MNHNY, SVGAGI (reference sequence).

V and J are TRBV24-1 and TRBJ2-5; 10 bases are shared with TRBD1. V shed 9 bases and J 5 bases; nucleotides not matched to a gene: 2. The CDR3 spans 12 residues. Per germline, CDR1 KGHDR and CDR2 SFDVKD. The CDR3 DNA is TGTGCCACCCAGGGACAGGGGGAGACCCAGTACTTC. Translation: CATQGQGETQYF.

The genes are TRBV18 and TRBJ1-1, with D possibly being TRBD1 (6 bases). There are 11 residues in the CDR3. V shed 6 bases and J shed 8 bases, with 10 bases lying between them. The germline CDR1 and CDR2 sequences are KGHSH and LQKENI. DNA for the CDR3: TGTGCCAGCTCTAATACAGGGGAAGCTTTCTTT. Amino acid sequence: CASSNTGEAFF.

The chain has TRBV30 and TRBJ2-1; 13 bases match TRBD2. V was clipped by 8 bases and J by 9 bases; unmatched bases: 10. Germline CDR1 GTSNPN, CDR2 SVGIG (reference sequence). CDR3 size: 14 residues. CDR3 in DNA: TGTGCCCGCACTACTAGCGGGAGGGCGGTTGAGCAGTTCTTC. This sequence encodes CARTTSGRAVEQFF.

This clone appeared once. CDR3 nucleotides: TGTGCCAGCAGCTTATTTGATCGGACAGACACAGATACGCAGTATTTT. Its protein is CASSLFDRTDTDTQYF. The chain links TRBV7-2 to TRBJ2-3, with a possible D match to TRBD1 (6 bases). The CDR3 covers 16 residues. Germline V lookup: CDR1 SGHTA, CDR2 FQGNSA. V was trimmed by 2 bases and J by 2 bases, leaving 14 bases between them.

V is TRBV21-1 and J is TRBJ1-5; the table gives TRBD1 as D, unverified against the DNA. TRBV21-1 is recorded as a pseudogene. This CDR3 is built from 19 residues. CDR3 residues: CASSSRRGTGIFAYQPQHF. CDR3 nucleotide sequence: TGTGCCAGCAGCAGTCGGAGGGGGACAGGGATCTTTGCTTATCAGCCCCAGCATTTT.

A single count supports this clone. The gene calls are TRBV7-2 and TRBJ2-7, with 9 bases fitting TRBD1. The length of the CDR3 is 16 residues. The germline V gene has CDR1 SGHTA and CDR2 FQGNSA. V dropped 1 base and J dropped 1; count of bases not matched to a gene: 5. CDR3 in amino acids: CASSLVPGQGSYEQYF. Written as DNA, the CDR3 is TGTGCCAGCAGCTTAGTACCGGGACAGGGATCCTACGAGCAGTACTTC.

This sequence joins TRBV11-2 and TRBJ2-7, with 9 bases lining up with TRBD1. Per germline, CDR1 SGHAT and CDR2 FQNNGV. With 0 bases clipped from V and 5 bases from J, the junction kept 5 bases outside the gene matches. The CDR3 runs to 15 residues. Here the CDR3 DNA reads TGTGCCAGCAGCTTAGATTGGACAGGGGTCCACGAGCAGTACTTC. This codes for CASSLDWTGVHEQYF. Supplemented by reference TRBV11-2 and TRBJ2-7, the full variable domain reads EAGVAQSPRYKIIEKRQSVAFWCNPISGHATLYWYQQILGQGPKLLIQFQNNGVVDDSQLPKDRFSAERLKGVDSTLKIQPAKLEDSAVYLCASSLDWTGVHEQYFGPGTRLTVT.